This TCR beta chain was sequenced during a study of OX40 agonist ivuxolimab in advanced cancers. Across the study: Subjects had a mean age of roughly 60 years, with a range of 23 to 79; around 80% were male. Partial responses occurred in three patients (one hepatocellular carcinoma, two cutaneous melanoma). The study, taken as a whole, reports: Part of the nonresponder group also had normalized T-cell clonal expansion that was low.

The CDR3 loop spans 14 amino acids. Per germline, CDR1 ENHRY and CDR2 SYGVKD. Trimming at V came to 7 bases and at J to 5 bases, leaving 7 bases not matched to a gene. Libraries were prepared by immunoSEQ multiplex PCR; TCRdb keeps only in-frame clonotypes and omits some of them. Of about 70,000 clones listed, about 78% are singletons. As concerns this clone: Antigen specificity is unknown.

This rearrangement joins TRBV10-3 to TRBJ2-1; 8 bases map to TRBD1. This TCR came from an adult with an advanced solid tumor such as melanoma, head and neck, liver or kidney cancer. Here the sequenced sample was CD4+ or CD8+ T cells sorted from blood, taken in a trial of the OX40 agonist ivuxolimab. Here the CDR3 reads CAINRAGGNNEQFF. For the CDR3, the DNA is TGTGCCATCAACAGGGCAGGGGGCAACAATGAGCAGTTCTTC.